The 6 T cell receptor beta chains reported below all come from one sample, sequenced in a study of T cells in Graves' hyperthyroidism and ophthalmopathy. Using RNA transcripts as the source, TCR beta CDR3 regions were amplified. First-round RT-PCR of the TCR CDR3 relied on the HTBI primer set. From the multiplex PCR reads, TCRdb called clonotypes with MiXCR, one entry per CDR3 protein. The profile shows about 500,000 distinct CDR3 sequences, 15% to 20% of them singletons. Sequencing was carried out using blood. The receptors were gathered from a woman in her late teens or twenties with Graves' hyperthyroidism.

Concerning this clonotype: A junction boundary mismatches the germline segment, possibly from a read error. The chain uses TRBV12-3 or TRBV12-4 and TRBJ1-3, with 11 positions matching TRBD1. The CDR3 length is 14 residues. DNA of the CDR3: TGTGCCGGAAGGACAGGGGGCTTTGGAAACACCATATGTTTT. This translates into CAGRTGGFGNTICF.

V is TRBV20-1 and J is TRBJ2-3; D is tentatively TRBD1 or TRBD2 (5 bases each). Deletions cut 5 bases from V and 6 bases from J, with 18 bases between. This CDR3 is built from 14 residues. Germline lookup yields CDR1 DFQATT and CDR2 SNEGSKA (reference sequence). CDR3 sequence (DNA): TGCAGTGCTCAAGGGACCCCCCGCCCGGATACGCAGTATTTT. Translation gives CSAQGTPRPDTQYF.

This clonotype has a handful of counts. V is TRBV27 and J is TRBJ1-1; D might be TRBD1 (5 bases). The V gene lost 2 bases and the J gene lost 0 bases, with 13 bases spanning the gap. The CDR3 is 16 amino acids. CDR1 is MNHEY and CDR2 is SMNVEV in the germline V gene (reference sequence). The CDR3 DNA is TGTGCCAGCAGTTTACGGGGGAATAGGGTGAACACTGAAGCTTTCTTT. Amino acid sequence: CASSLRGNRVNTEAFF.

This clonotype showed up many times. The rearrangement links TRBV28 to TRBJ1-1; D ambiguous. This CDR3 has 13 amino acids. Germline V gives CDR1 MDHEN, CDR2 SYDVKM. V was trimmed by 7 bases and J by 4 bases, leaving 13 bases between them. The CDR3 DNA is TGTGCCAGCACCCAGACCGGGCGCACTGAAGCTTTCTTT. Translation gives CASTQTGRTEAFF.

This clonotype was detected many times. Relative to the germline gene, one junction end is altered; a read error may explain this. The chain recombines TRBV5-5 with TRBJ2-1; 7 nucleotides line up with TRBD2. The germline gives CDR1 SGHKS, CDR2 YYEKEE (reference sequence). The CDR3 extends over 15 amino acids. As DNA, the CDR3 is TGTGCCAGCAGTTTGGGAGGGGACTTCCACAATGAGCAGTTCTTC. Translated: CASSLGGDFHNEQFF.

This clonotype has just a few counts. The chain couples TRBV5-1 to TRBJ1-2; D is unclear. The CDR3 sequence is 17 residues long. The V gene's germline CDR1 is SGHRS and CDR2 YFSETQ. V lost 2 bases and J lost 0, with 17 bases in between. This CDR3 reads CASSFIPERPANYGYTF. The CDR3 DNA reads TGCGCCAGCAGCTTTATTCCGGAGAGGCCCGCTAACTATGGCTACACCTTC.